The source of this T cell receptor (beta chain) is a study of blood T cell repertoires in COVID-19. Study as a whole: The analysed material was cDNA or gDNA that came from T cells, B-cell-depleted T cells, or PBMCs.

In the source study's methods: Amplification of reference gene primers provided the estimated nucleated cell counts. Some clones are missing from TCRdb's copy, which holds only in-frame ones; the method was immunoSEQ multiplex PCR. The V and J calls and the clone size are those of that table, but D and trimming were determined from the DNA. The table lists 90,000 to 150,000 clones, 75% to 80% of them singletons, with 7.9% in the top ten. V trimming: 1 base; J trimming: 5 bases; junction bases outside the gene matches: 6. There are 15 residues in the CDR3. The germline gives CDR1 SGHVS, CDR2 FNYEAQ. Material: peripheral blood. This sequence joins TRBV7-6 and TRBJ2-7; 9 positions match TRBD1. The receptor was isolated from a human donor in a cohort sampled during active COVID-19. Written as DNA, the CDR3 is TGTGCCAGCAGCTTAGGCGGGACAGGGTTCCACGAGCAGTACTTC. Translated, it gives CASSLGGTGFHEQYF.